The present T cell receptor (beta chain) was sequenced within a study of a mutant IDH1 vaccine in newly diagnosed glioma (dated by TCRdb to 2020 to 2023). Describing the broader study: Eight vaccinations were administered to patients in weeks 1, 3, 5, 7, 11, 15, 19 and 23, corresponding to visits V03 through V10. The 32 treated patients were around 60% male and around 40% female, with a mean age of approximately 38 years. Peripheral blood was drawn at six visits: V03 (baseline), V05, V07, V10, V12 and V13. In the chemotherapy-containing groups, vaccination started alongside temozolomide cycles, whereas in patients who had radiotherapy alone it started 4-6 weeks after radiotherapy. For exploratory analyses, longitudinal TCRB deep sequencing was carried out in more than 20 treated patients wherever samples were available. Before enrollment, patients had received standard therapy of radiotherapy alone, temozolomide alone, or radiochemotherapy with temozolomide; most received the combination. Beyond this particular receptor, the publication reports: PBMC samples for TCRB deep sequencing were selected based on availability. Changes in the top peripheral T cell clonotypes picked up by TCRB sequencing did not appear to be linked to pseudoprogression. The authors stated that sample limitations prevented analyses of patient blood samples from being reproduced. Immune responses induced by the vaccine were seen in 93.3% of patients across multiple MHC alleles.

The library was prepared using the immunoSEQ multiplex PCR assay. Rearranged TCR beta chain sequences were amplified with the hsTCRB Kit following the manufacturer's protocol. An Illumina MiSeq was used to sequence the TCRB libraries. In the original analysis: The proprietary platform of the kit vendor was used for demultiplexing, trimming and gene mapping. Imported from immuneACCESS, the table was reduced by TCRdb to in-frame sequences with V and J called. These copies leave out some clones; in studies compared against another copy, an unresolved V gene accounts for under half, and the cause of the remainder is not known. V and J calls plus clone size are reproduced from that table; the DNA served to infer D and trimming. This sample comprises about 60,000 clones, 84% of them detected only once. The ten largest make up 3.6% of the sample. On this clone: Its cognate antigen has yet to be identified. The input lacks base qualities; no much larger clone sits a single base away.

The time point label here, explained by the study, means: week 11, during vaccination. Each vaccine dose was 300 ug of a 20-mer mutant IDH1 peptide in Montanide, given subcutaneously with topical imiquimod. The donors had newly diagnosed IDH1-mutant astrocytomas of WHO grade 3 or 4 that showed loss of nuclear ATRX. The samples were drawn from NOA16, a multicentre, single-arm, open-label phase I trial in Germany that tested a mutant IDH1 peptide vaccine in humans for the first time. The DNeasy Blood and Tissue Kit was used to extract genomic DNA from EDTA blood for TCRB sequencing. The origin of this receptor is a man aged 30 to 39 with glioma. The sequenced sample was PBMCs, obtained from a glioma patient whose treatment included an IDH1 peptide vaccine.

The CDR3 here reads CASTPFVDTQYF. At the DNA level, the sequence is TGTGCCAGCACCCCCTTTGTAGATACGCAGTATTTT. This receptor chain uses TRBV6-1 and TRBJ2-3, with no reliable assignment of the D segment. The CDR1 and CDR2 encoded by the germline V gene are MNHNS and SASEGT. Trimming removed 7 bases from V and 5 bases from J, leaving 10 bases between the germline ends. Its CDR3 holds 12 amino acids, cysteine through phenylalanine. The kept DNA is CDR3 alone, 36 bases in frame from the first base.